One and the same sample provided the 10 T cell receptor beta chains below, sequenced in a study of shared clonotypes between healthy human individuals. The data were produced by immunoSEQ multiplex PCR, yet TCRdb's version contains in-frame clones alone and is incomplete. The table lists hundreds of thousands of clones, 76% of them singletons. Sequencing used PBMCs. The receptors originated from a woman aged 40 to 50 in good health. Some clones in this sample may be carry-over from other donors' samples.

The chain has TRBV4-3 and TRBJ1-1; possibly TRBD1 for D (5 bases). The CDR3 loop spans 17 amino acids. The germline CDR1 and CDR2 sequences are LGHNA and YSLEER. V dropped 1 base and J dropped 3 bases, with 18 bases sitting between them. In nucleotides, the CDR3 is TGCGCCAGCAGCCAAGGTGCCTATGAGGAGGGGTACACTGAAGCTTTCTTT. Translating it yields CASSQGAYEEGYTEAFF.

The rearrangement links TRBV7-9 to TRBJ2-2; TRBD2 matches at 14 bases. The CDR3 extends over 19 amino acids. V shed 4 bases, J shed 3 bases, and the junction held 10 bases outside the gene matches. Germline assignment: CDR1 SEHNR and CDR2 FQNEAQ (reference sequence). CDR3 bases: TGTGCCAGCAGCTCGTTCGGACTAGCGGGAGGAGGTGACACCGGGGAGCTGTTTTTT. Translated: CASSSFGLAGGGDTGELFF. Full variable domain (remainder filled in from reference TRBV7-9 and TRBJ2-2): DTGVSQNPRHKITKRGQNVTFRCDPISEHNRLYWYRQTLGQGPEFLTYFQNEAQLEKSRLLSDRFSAERPKGSFSTLEIQRTEQGDSAMYLCASSSFGLAGGGDTGELFFGEGSRLTVL.

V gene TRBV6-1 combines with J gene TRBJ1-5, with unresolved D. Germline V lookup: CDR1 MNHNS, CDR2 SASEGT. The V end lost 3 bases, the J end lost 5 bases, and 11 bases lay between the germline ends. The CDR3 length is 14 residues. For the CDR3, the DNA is TGTGCCAGCAGTGATTTGACTATGTATCAGCCCCAGCATTTT. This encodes CASSDLTMYQPQHF.

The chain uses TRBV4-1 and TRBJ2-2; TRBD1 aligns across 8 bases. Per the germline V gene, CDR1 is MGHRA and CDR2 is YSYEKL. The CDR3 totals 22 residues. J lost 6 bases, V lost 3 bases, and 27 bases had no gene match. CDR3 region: CASSQRTLYGTGPRWTAGELFF. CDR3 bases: TGCGCCAGCAGCCAGCGCACGCTATATGGGACAGGCCCCCGCTGGACGGCCGGGGAGCTGTTTTTT.

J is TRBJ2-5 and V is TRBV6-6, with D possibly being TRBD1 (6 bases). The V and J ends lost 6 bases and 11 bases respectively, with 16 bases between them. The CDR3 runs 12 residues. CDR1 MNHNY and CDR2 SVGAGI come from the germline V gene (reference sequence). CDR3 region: CASRTPGTPQYF. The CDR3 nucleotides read TGTGCCAGCAGAACCCCCGGGACACCTCAGTACTTC.

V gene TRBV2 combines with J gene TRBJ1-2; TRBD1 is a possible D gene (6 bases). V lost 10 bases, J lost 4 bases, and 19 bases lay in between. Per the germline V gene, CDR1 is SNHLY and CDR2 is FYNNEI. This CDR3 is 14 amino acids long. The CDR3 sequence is CATRTDSGLYGYTF. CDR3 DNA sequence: TGTGCCACCCGAACGGACAGTGGACTCTATGGCTACACCTTC. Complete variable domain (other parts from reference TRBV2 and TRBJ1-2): EPEVTQTPSHQVTQMGQEVILRCVPISNHLYFYWYRQILGQKVEFLVSFYNNEISEKSEIFDDQFSVERPDGSNFTLKIRSTKLEDSAMYFCATRTDSGLYGYTFGSGTRLTVV.

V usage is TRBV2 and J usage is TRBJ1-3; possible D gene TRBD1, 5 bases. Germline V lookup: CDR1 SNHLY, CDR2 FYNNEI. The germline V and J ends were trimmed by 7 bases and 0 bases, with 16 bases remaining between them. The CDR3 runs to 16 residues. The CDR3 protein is CASTKRRQLSGNTIYF. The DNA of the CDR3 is TGTGCCAGCACCAAGCGGCGACAGCTCTCTGGAAACACCATATATTTT.

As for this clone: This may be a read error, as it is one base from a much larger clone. CDR3 DNA sequence: TGTGCCAGCAGTTACGGGGCGGGGGGGCCCACAGATACGCAGTATTTT. It specifies CASSYGAGGPTDTQYF. The genes are TRBV6-5 and TRBJ2-3; 9 bases agree with TRBD2. CDR1 is MNHEY, CDR2 SVGAGI, per germline. Germline trimming cut 2 bases from V and 2 bases from J; bases unmatched to any gene: 5. The CDR3 has 16 residues.

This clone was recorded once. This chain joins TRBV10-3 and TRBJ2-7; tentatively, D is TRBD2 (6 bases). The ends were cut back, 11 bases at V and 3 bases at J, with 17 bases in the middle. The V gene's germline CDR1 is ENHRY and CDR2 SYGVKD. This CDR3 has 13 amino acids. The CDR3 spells CADRDSGFYEQYF. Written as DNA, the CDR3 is TGTGCCGACCGGGATAGCGGCTTCTACGAGCAGTACTTC.

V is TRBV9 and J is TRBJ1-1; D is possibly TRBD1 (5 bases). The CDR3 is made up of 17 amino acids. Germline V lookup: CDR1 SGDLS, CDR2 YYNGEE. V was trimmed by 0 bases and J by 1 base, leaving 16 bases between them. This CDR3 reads CASSVAGRGYWNTEAFF. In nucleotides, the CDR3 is TGTGCCAGCAGCGTAGCTGGGAGGGGCTATTGGAACACTGAAGCTTTCTTT.